What follows are 11 T cell receptor beta chains derived from one specimen sequenced in a study of blood T cell repertoires in COVID-19. Some clones are missing from TCRdb's copy, which holds only in-frame ones; the method was immunoSEQ multiplex PCR. The data hold 140,000 to 150,000 clones, with more than 75% observed a single time. The sequenced material came from peripheral blood. The receptors were sampled from a man between 60 and 70 years old with acute or convalescent COVID-19.

The chain joins TRBV28 to TRBJ1-3; D is unresolved. The CDR3 is 14 residues long. V dropped 9 bases and J dropped 1 base, with 13 bases sitting between them. CDR1 is MDHEN, CDR2 SYDVKM, per germline. The CDR3 DNA reads TGTGCCAGTCATACTTCCGGGTCTGGAAACACCATATATTTT. This encodes CASHTSGSGNTIYF.

The chain recombines TRBV18 with TRBJ2-2; the match to TRBD2 covers 11 bases. With V trimmed by 6 bases and J by 0 bases, 9 bases remained unmatched. In germline, CDR1 is KGHSH, CDR2 LQKENI. The CDR3 is made up of 18 amino acids. The CDR3 nucleotides are TGTGCCAGCTCCCCCACCCCACTAGCGGGAGCGAACACCGGGGAGCTGTTTTTT. Translation gives CASSPTPLAGANTGELFF.

The rearrangement links TRBV30 to TRBJ2-1, with a tentative D call TRBD2 (6 bases). CDR3 length: 15 residues. The V and J ends lost 1 base and 3 bases respectively, with 13 bases between them. Germline values: CDR1 GTSNPN, CDR2 SVGIG (reference sequence). DNA of the CDR3: TGTGCCTGGAGTGGAAGGCGGGGTCTCTACAATGAGCAGTTCTTC. Residues: CAWSGRRGLYNEQFF.

V usage is TRBV2 and J usage is TRBJ2-7, with TRBD2 as a possible D gene (5 bases). Germline V gene lookup returns CDR1 SNHLY and CDR2 FYNNEI. V lost 8 bases and J lost 3, with 17 bases in between. The CDR3 extends over 14 amino acids. Here the CDR3 DNA reads TGTGCCAGCCTATTAGGCGCCGACTACTACGAGCAGTACTTC. Residues: CASLLGADYYEQYF.

This clone was found once. CDR3: CASSLLTGLAGMKQFF. The CDR3 region has the DNA TGTGCCAGCAGCTTGCTAACGGGACTAGCGGGAATGAAGCAGTTCTTC. This chain connects TRBV7-9 to TRBJ2-1, with 13 bases aligning to TRBD2. Trimming at V came to 3 bases and at J to 11 bases, leaving 10 bases not matched to a gene. CDR3 length equals 16 residues. Germline V gives CDR1 SEHNR, CDR2 FQNEAQ (reference sequence).

This sequence joins TRBV2 and TRBJ1-5; tentatively, D is TRBD1 (6 bases). This CDR3 comprises 13 residues. CDR1 is SNHLY, CDR2 FYNNEI, per germline. Trimming pared 7 bases from V and 6 bases from J, leaving 13 bases between. Here the CDR3 reads CASTRGDIQPQHF. DNA for the CDR3: TGTGCCAGCACCCGGGGGGACATTCAGCCCCAGCATTTT.

J is TRBJ2-3 and V is TRBV5-1, with 7 nucleotides matching TRBD2. Trimming cost V 7 bases and J 6 bases; bases outside gene matches: 8. CDR1 and CDR2 (germline): SGHRS, YFSETQ. The CDR3 has 13 residues. For the CDR3, the DNA is TGCGCCAGCCGACGGGGGGAGTTTGATACGCAGTATTTT. Amino acids: CASRRGEFDTQYF.

The CDR3 DNA reads as TGTGCCAGCAGAAAGACAGGGACCCAACCCTACGAGCAGTACTTC. Translated: CASRKTGTQPYEQYF. The rearrangement joins TRBV6-5 to TRBJ2-7, with TRBD1 identical over 7 bases. J gave up 2 bases and V 6 bases, and 10 bases lay outside the gene matches. Per the germline V gene, CDR1 is MNHEY and CDR2 is SVGAGI. The length of the CDR3 is 15 residues.

This clone was observed a single time. V gene TRBV19 combines with J gene TRBJ2-5, with TRBD1 matching 9 bases. This CDR3 contains 14 residues. Germline values: CDR1 LNHDA, CDR2 SQIVND (reference sequence). V gave up 5 bases and J gave up 1 base; unmatched junction bases: 2. The CDR3 sequence: CASSGGQGQETQYF. The CDR3 nucleotides are TGTGCCAGTAGTGGGGGACAGGGCCAAGAGACCCAGTACTTC.

This clone was detected many times. The chain couples TRBV19 to TRBJ2-7, with 8 nucleotides matching TRBD1. Unmatched junction bases numbered 5, after V lost 4 bases and J lost 3 bases. Germline V lookup: CDR1 LNHDA, CDR2 SQIVND (reference sequence). This CDR3 region has 14 residues. Here the CDR3 reads CASSRGQGYYEQYF. The CDR3 nucleotides read TGTGCCAGTAGTAGAGGACAGGGTTACTACGAGCAGTACTTC.

The chain joins TRBV15 to TRBJ2-2; D not certain. CDR3 size: 14 residues. CDR1 is LNHNV and CDR2 is YYDKDF in the germline V gene (reference sequence). Trimming shortened V by 0 bases and J by 3 bases, and 5 bases separated the two germline ends. The CDR3 coding sequence is TGTGCCACCAGCAGAGATCATTACACCGGGGAGCTGTTTTTT. This sequence encodes CATSRDHYTGELFF.